The 14 T cell receptor beta chains given below trace back to one sample, sequenced in a study of blood T cell repertoires in COVID-19. TCRdb keeps only in-frame clones here, not all; method: immunoSEQ multiplex PCR. The table includes about 300,000 clones, about 85% detected once. Material: PBMCs or T cells enriched from blood (not recorded which). Receptor source: a woman aged 25 to 39 who had been exposed to COVID-19.

The rearrangement uses TRBV12-2 and TRBJ2-5; the table's D call, TRBD2, has no DNA check behind it. TRBV12-2 is flagged as a pseudogene. CDR3 length: 16 residues. CDR3 protein: CASRLVSSSGSQTQYF. CDR3 nucleotides: TGTGCAAGTCGCTTAGTATCGTCTAGCGGGAGTCAGACCCAGTACTTC.

The V call is TRBV5-4, the J call TRBJ2-5; the match to TRBD1 covers 10 bases. The CDR3 is 16 residues long. V shed 4 bases and J 2 bases; nucleotides not matched to a gene: 8. CDR1 is SGHNT, CDR2 YYREEE, per germline (reference sequence). CDR3 region: CASSPRTGGQQETQYF. CDR3 bases: TGTGCCAGCAGCCCTCGGACAGGGGGGCAACAAGAGACCCAGTACTTC.

This clone appeared a single time. The chain combines TRBV7-2 with TRBJ2-3; D call uncertain. There are 15 residues in the CDR3. The V gene's germline CDR1 is SGHTA and CDR2 FQGNSA. With 5 bases removed from V and 5 bases from J, the gap between germline ends came to 17 bases. The CDR3 is CASSPNSNPLDTQYF. The CDR3 bases are TGTGCCAGCAGCCCAAATTCTAACCCGTTAGATACGCAGTATTTT.

The gene calls are TRBV5-5 and TRBJ2-7, with D possibly matching TRBD2 (5 bases). Trimming removed 3 bases from V and 3 bases from J, with 7 bases in between. In germline, CDR1 is SGHKS, CDR2 YYEKEE (reference sequence). This CDR3 comprises 12 residues. CDR3 coding DNA: TGTGCCAGCAGCTACCGGGACTACGAGCAGTACTTC. It yields the protein CASSYRDYEQYF.

This chain joins TRBV21-1 and TRBJ1-1; TRBD1, the table's D call, was not compared with the DNA. TRBV21-1 is a documented pseudogene. This CDR3 comprises 18 residues. CDR3 DNA: TGTGCCAGCAGCAAACAGCGGTCAGGGGGCAGTTGGACCACTGAAGCTTTCTTT. Translating gives CASSKQRSGGSWTTEAFF.

This rearrangement joins TRBV5-4 to TRBJ2-7, with D possibly being TRBD2 (6 bases). This CDR3 has 14 residues. V shed 2 bases and J shed 2 bases, with 11 bases lying between them. Germline V CDR1 and CDR2: SGHNT, YYREEE (reference sequence). In DNA form, the CDR3 reads TGTGCCAGCAGCTTAGCGGGTTCAACCTACGAGCAGTACTTC. This encodes CASSLAGSTYEQYF.

This rearrangement joins TRBV30 to TRBJ2-7, with 8 bases lining up with TRBD1. This CDR3 contains 15 residues. J lost 6 bases, V lost 5 bases, and 15 bases had no gene match. The V gene's germline CDR1 is GTSNPN and CDR2 SVGIG (reference sequence). CDR3 sequence: CAWAPRQGLVAEQYF. In DNA form, the CDR3 reads TGTGCCTGGGCTCCGAGACAGGGGTTGGTCGCCGAGCAGTACTTC.

V and J are TRBV7-9 and TRBJ1-4; D not certain. This CDR3 comprises 16 residues. The V end was cut by 5 bases, the J end by 7 bases, with 20 bases between. Germline V gene data show CDR1 as SEHNR and CDR2 as FQNEAQ (reference sequence). The CDR3 protein is CASSTPEHGRVEKLFF. CDR3 DNA sequence: TGTGCCAGCAGCACCCCCGAACACGGGCGGGTTGAAAAACTGTTTTTT.

The rearrangement uses TRBV5-1 and TRBJ2-1; TRBD1 aligns across 8 bases. The CDR3 is 15 amino acids. V lost 4 bases to trimming and J lost 7 bases; unmatched junction nucleotides: 10. Germline CDR1 and CDR2: SGHRS and YFSETQ. The chain's CDR3 is CASSPQTGEANEQFF. For the CDR3, the DNA is TGCGCCAGCAGCCCCCAGACAGGGGAGGCGAATGAGCAGTTCTTC.

In nucleotides, the CDR3 is TGTGCCAGCAGTTTATTTTTTCGACACTCCGATGAGAATTCACCCCTCCACTTT. It specifies CASSLFFRHSDENSPLHF. V is TRBV27 and J is TRBJ1-6, with D unclear. The ends were cut back, 1 base at V and 7 bases at J, with 20 bases in the middle. The CDR3 totals 18 residues. In germline, CDR1 is MNHEY, CDR2 SMNVEV (reference sequence).

The chain uses TRBV27 and TRBJ1-2; 10 nucleotides align to TRBD1. Losses at the gene ends were 1 base for V and 3 bases for J; bases not matched to a gene: 11. The V gene's germline CDR1 is MNHEY and CDR2 SMNVEV (reference sequence). The CDR3 covers 18 residues. The CDR3 spells CASSLLGTGDRKDYGYTF. CDR3 bases: TGTGCCAGCAGTTTATTGGGGACAGGGGACCGTAAGGACTATGGCTACACCTTC.

V is TRBV6-4 and J is TRBJ1-6, with 7 bases lining up with TRBD1. The CDR3 covers 13 residues. Germline V gives CDR1 MRHNA, CDR2 SNTAGT. V was clipped by 6 bases and J by 7 bases; unmatched bases: 3. DNA of the CDR3: TGTGCCAGCAGACCGGGACAGAATTCACCCCTCCACTTT. Its protein product is CASRPGQNSPLHF.

This sequence joins TRBV9 and TRBJ2-3, with TRBD2 matching over 10 bases. With 0 bases clipped from V and 2 bases from J, the junction kept 9 bases outside the gene matches. Looked up from germline, CDR1 is SGDLS and CDR2 is YYNGEE. This CDR3 has 18 amino acids. CDR3 amino acids: CASSVVDSGGTDTDTQYF. For the CDR3, the DNA is TGTGCCAGCAGCGTAGTAGATAGCGGGGGGACGGACACAGATACGCAGTATTTT.

This clone has a handful of counts. V and J are TRBV6-2 or TRBV6-3 and TRBJ1-2; TRBD1 might be the D (6 bases). Trimming took off 5 bases at V and 4 bases at J, with 20 bases between the two ends. The CDR3 has 16 amino acids. Germline CDR1 and CDR2: MNHEY and SVGEGT. The CDR3 DNA sequence: TGTGCCAGCAGTCAAGCGGGGACATCCCAGGCCTATGGCTACACCTTC. Its translation is CASSQAGTSQAYGYTF.